What follows are 12 T cell receptor beta chains derived from one specimen sequenced in a study of monozygotic twins with inflammatory bowel disease. Reanalyzing the 5' RACE reads, TCRdb keeps one entry per CDR3 protein, without DNA. The sample includes approximately 300,000 distinct CDR3 sequences. The source material was blood. These receptors all stem from a human donor with ulcerative colitis or Crohn's disease, or a healthy co-twin of an affected twin (not recorded which).

The rearrangement links TRBV7-2 to TRBJ2-1; the D gene TCRdb calls, TRBD1, cannot be checked with no DNA. Germline loops: CDR1 SGHTA, CDR2 FQGNSA. There are 15 residues in the CDR3. CDR3 sequence reads: CASSRPGTGYNEQFF. The full variable domain, completed using reference TRBV7-2 and TRBJ2-1, is GAGVSQSPSNKVTEKGKDVELRCDPISGHTALYWYRQSLGQGLEFLIYFQGNSAPDKSGLPSDRFSAERTGGSVSTLTIQRTQQEDSAVYLCASSRPGTGYNEQFFGPGTRLTVL.

The chain employs TRBV5-6 and TRBJ2-5. Germline V gives CDR1 SGHDT, CDR2 YYEEEE. This CDR3 spans 13 amino acids. The CDR3 loop reads CASSSFVRETQYF. The complete variable domain, with remaining parts taken from reference TRBV5-6 and TRBJ2-5, reads DAGVTQSPTHLIKTRGQQVTLRCSPKSGHDTVSWYQQALGQGPQFIFQYYEEEERQRGNFPDRFSGHQFPNYSSELNVNALLLGDSALYLCASSSFVRETQYFGPGTRLLVL.

The chain has TRBV29-1 and TRBJ1-5; TCRdb calls TRBD1, which cannot be checked without DNA. Looked up from germline, CDR1 is SQVTM and CDR2 is ANQGSEA. This CDR3 has 12 residues. The CDR3 loop reads CSVRDSNQPQHF.

The rearrangement uses TRBV20-1 and TRBJ1-5. The CDR3 has 13 amino acids. The germline V gene has CDR1 DFQATT and CDR2 SNEGSKA (reference sequence). CDR3 loop: CSAKREINQPQHF.

The chain recombines TRBV12-3 or TRBV12-4 with TRBJ2-2; TCRdb picks TRBD1, but there is no DNA to check that call. The CDR3 consists of 16 residues. The chain's CDR3 is CASIPAVQGNTGELFF.

This chain links TRBV20-1 with TRBJ2-3; TCRdb's D call, TRBD1, is unchecked because there is no DNA. Germline values: CDR1 DFQATT, CDR2 SNEGSKA (reference sequence). The CDR3 is 12 amino acids. The CDR3 protein is CSARDRGGTQYF.

The chain recombines TRBV6-6 with TRBJ2-7. The CDR3 consists of 13 residues. CDR1 is MNHNY, CDR2 SVGAGI, per germline (reference sequence). This CDR3 reads CASTSGNSYEQYF.

The chain is built from TRBV7-2 and TRBJ2-3; TCRdb's D gene call, TRBD2, goes unchecked for lack of DNA. Germline V gene lookup returns CDR1 SGHTA and CDR2 FQGNSA. This CDR3 has 16 residues. The CDR3 sequence: CASSLRVSGSTDTQYF.

The CDR3 here is CASSQWTGADEQFF. The chain employs TRBV12-3 or TRBV12-4 and TRBJ2-1; TCRdb selects TRBD1, and the lack of DNA leaves this call unchecked. The CDR3 is 14 amino acids.

V is TRBV9 and J is TRBJ2-5; TCRdb's D gene call, TRBD2, goes unchecked for lack of DNA. The CDR3 covers 16 residues. Germline CDR1 and CDR2: SGDLS and YYNGEE. This CDR3 is CASSVALGDSQETQYF.

This rearrangement joins TRBV6-5 to TRBJ2-7; no DNA is available, so the TRBD1 call from TCRdb remains unchecked. The CDR3 extends over 16 amino acids. Per the germline V gene, CDR1 is MNHEY and CDR2 is SVGAGI. Here the CDR3 reads CASSYKVAGNHYEQYF.

The genes are TRBV19 and TRBJ2-5. Germline V CDR1 and CDR2: LNHDA, SQIVND (reference sequence). CDR3 length equals 14 residues. The CDR3 sequence is CASSIKGFQETQYF. Using reference TRBV19 and TRBJ2-5 for the parts outside the CDR3, the full variable domain is DGGITQSPKYLFRKEGQNVTLSCEQNLNHDAMYWYRQDPGQGLRLIYYSQIVNDFQKGDIAEGYSVSREKKESFPLTVTSAQKNPTAFYLCASSIKGFQETQYFGPGTRLLVL.